Shown below are 24 T cell receptor beta chains from a single sample sequenced in a study of vaccination effects on CD4 cells after COVID-19. The data were produced by immunoSEQ multiplex PCR, yet TCRdb's version contains in-frame clones alone and is incomplete. The sample holds approximately 70,000 clones, 65% to 80% seen once. Their recognized antigens are unknown. Antigen-specific CD4+ T cells were expanded with viral peptide pools in the ViraFEST assay before sequencing. Isolating CD4+ T cells followed approximately nine days of culture. Among the vaccine recipients, none had a prior SARS-CoV-2 infection, and nucleocapsid antibodies were negative. Source: CD4+ T cells from PBMCs cultured with HCoV-NL63 spike peptides, taken before COVID-19 vaccination. These receptors came from a human donor who received a COVID-19 vaccine.

This clone has just one count. The chain is built from TRBV7-9 and TRBJ2-2; 7 bases line up with TRBD1. In germline, CDR1 is SEHNR, CDR2 FQNEAQ (reference sequence). The CDR3 is 14 residues long. V dropped 7 bases and J dropped 1; count of bases not matched to a gene: 3. The DNA of the CDR3 is TGTGCCAGCACCCGACAGGGGAACACCGGGGAGCTGTTTTTT. It codes for CASTRQGNTGELFF.

This clone was seen once. The CDR3 DNA reads TGTGCCAGCAGCTTAGATGGACAGGGGGCGTACAATGAGCAGTTCTTC. Translated: CASSLDGQGAYNEQFF. V usage is TRBV13 and J usage is TRBJ2-1, with 11 bases that match TRBD1. J gave up 4 bases and V 1 base, and 3 bases lay outside the gene matches. The CDR3 sequence is 16 residues long. CDR1 and CDR2 (germline): PRHDT, FYEKMQ (reference sequence).

This chain joins TRBV2 and TRBJ2-7; D remains ambiguous. CDR1 is SNHLY, CDR2 FYNNEI, per germline. The V and J ends lost 6 bases and 6 bases respectively, with 15 bases between them. CDR3 length: 13 residues. The CDR3 bases are TGTGCCAGCAGAGAGACCGGTTTTCGCGAGCAGTACGTC. This sequence encodes CASRETGFREQYV.

The chain joins TRBV5-1 to TRBJ2-5; either TRBD1 or TRBD2 may fit D (5 bases each). Per germline, CDR1 SGHRS and CDR2 YFSETQ. This CDR3 contains 18 residues. V dropped 4 bases and J dropped 4 bases, with 26 bases sitting between them. This chain's CDR3 is CASSRKPFPGPTAETQYF. The CDR3 DNA follows: TGCGCCAGCAGCCGCAAACCTTTTCCGGGACCAACGGCAGAGACCCAGTACTTC.

The CDR3 DNA is TGTGCCAGCAGCCTCGAAGGGATTAACTATGGCTACACCTTC. This sequence encodes CASSLEGINYGYTF. V is TRBV3-1 (or the pseudogene TRBV3-2) and J is TRBJ1-2; no firm D call. The V gene's germline CDR1 is LGHDT and CDR2 YNNKEL (reference sequence). V dropped 4 bases and J dropped 1 base, with 10 bases sitting between them. This CDR3 region has 14 residues.

This clone was detected a few times. V is TRBV7-9 and J is TRBJ1-3; 8 bases are a match to TRBD1. The length of the CDR3 is 14 residues. The germline gives CDR1 SEHNR, CDR2 FQNEAQ (reference sequence). Trimming at V came to 6 bases and at J to 1 base, leaving 2 bases not matched to a gene. In DNA form, the CDR3 reads TGTGCCAGCAGACGACAGGGGTCTGGAAACACCATATATTTT. This gives the protein CASRRQGSGNTIYF.

This sequence joins TRBV18 and TRBJ1-4; tentatively, D is TRBD1 (5 bases). V lost 1 base and J 3 bases, leaving 9 bases between the germline ends. The germline CDR1 and CDR2 sequences are KGHSH and LQKENI. The CDR3 has 15 amino acids. CDR3: CASSPLGTSNEKLFF. DNA for the CDR3: TGTGCCAGCTCACCACTCGGGACCTCTAATGAAAAACTGTTTTTT.

The genes are TRBV24-1 and TRBJ2-3, with 8 bases matching TRBD2. The V and J ends lost 2 bases and 5 bases, in that order; junction bases with no gene match: 5. Germline V gene sequence: CDR1 KGHDR, CDR2 SFDVKD. The CDR3 contains 15 residues. The CDR3 DNA follows: TGTGCCACCAGTGATTCCGGGGGGGCCGGAGATACGCAGTATTTT. As protein: CATSDSGGAGDTQYF.

The chain recombines TRBV5-1 with TRBJ2-1; TRBD2 aligns across 10 bases. The CDR3 is 17 amino acids. V was clipped by 4 bases and J by 0 bases; unmatched bases: 7. CDR1 and CDR2 (germline): SGHRS, YFSETQ. The CDR3 nucleotides are TGCGCCAGCAGCGTATTTCCTAGCGGGGGCTCCTACAATGAGCAGTTCTTC. It translates to CASSVFPSGGSYNEQFF.

The CDR3 loop is CAWSPGTGNTIYF. For the CDR3, the DNA is TGTGCCTGGAGCCCCGGGACTGGAAACACCATATATTTT. The chain links TRBV30 to TRBJ1-3; D is unresolved. Germline V gene data show CDR1 as GTSNPN and CDR2 as SVGIG (reference sequence). The length of the CDR3 is 13 residues. Trimming shortened V by 3 bases and J by 2 bases, and 8 bases separated the two germline ends.

This clone was seen a handful of times. The chain employs TRBV4-3 and TRBJ1-6, with TRBD1 as a possible D gene (5 bases). The V end lost 0 bases, the J end lost 9 bases, and 18 bases lay between the germline ends. This CDR3 has 17 amino acids. Germline-derived CDR1 and CDR2 are LGHNA and YSLEER. CDR3 sequence reads: CASSQEFQGIESSPLHF. The CDR3 coding sequence is TGCGCCAGCAGCCAAGAGTTTCAGGGCATAGAGAGTTCACCCCTCCACTTT.

The chain joins TRBV28 to TRBJ2-5, with D possibly TRBD1 on 6 matching bases. The length of the CDR3 is 15 residues. From germline, CDR1 is MDHEN and CDR2 SYDVKM. V was clipped by 4 bases and J by 1 base, with 13 bases between them. The CDR3 here is CASSSAWDTQETQYF. For the CDR3, the DNA is TGTGCCAGCAGTTCCGCATGGGACACCCAAGAGACCCAGTACTTC.

The V call is TRBV18, the J call TRBJ2-2; D unresolved. This CDR3 has 14 residues. Trimming pared 1 base from V and 6 bases from J, leaving 9 bases between. Germline values: CDR1 KGHSH, CDR2 LQKENI. CDR3: CASSPLDAAGELFF. Written as DNA, the CDR3 is TGTGCCAGCTCACCACTAGATGCAGCCGGGGAGCTGTTTTTT.

The table lists this clone with a few counts. The chain combines TRBV5-3 with TRBJ2-7, with D maybe TRBD2 (6 bases). TRBV5-3 is classed as an ORF, of uncertain function. The CDR3 consists of 12 residues. Trimming cost V 3 bases and J 7 bases, with 11 bases left between them. The CDR3 is CARSYLGGEQYV. The DNA of the CDR3 is TGTGCCAGAAGCTACCTCGGGGGTGAGCAGTACGTC.

This chain uses TRBV2 with TRBJ2-2, with D unclear. The CDR3 is made up of 13 amino acids. Per the germline V gene, CDR1 is SNHLY and CDR2 is FYNNEI. Trimming removed 8 bases from V and 2 bases from J, with 9 bases in between. The CDR3 DNA sequence: TGTGCCAGCCGGAGAGTTAACACCGGGGAGCTGTTTTTT. Encoded protein: CASRRVNTGELFF.

V is TRBV5-1 and J is TRBJ2-1, with TRBD2 matching 8 bases. This CDR3 contains 15 residues. The V segment lost 4 bases and the J segment 3 bases; nucleotides outside the gene matches: 6. The germline gives CDR1 SGHRS, CDR2 YFSETQ. CDR3: CASSLEAGGYNEQFF. Written as DNA, the CDR3 is TGCGCCAGCAGCCTGGAGGCGGGGGGCTACAATGAGCAGTTCTTC.

The J gene is TRBJ1-2, the V gene TRBV5-1, with a possible D match to TRBD1 (5 bases). This CDR3 has 14 residues. Deletions cut 2 bases from V and 4 bases from J, with 12 bases between. CDR1 is SGHRS, CDR2 YFSETQ, per germline. For the CDR3, the DNA is TGCGCCAGCAGCTTAGACGCCGGGACCTATGGCTACACCTTC. Protein: CASSLDAGTYGYTF. Supplemented by reference TRBV5-1 and TRBJ1-2, the full variable domain reads KAGVTQTPRYLIKTRGQQVTLSCSPISGHRSVSWYQQTPGQGLQFLFEYFSETQRNKGNFPGRFSGRQFSNSRSEMNVSTLELGDSALYLCASSLDAGTYGYTFGSGTRLTVV.

J is TRBJ2-5 and V is TRBV7-3; D is ambiguous. The V gene's germline CDR1 is SGHTA and CDR2 FQGTGA. The V end was cut by 2 bases, the J end by 4 bases, with 11 bases between. CDR3 length: 14 amino acids. In DNA form, the CDR3 reads TGTGCCAGCAGCTTACTCGGTCTTTCAGAGACCCAGTACTTC. Its protein product is CASSLLGLSETQYF.

This chain joins TRBV7-8 and TRBJ1-3, with no clear D. CDR3 size: 14 residues. CDR1 is SGHVS and CDR2 is FQNEAQ in the germline V gene. V shed 4 bases and J shed 0 bases, with 7 bases lying between them. Written as DNA, the CDR3 is TGTGCCAGCAGCTCCCCCGCCTCTGGAAACACCATATATTTT. Protein product: CASSSPASGNTIYF.

V is TRBV4-1 and J is TRBJ2-2, with 7 bases that match TRBD1. Germline CDR1 reads MGHRA; CDR2 reads YSYEKL. V shed 4 bases and J 0 bases; nucleotides not matched to a gene: 8. The CDR3 length is 17 residues. The CDR3 spells CASSLSHGTANTGELFF. The CDR3 nucleotides read TGCGCCAGCAGCCTTAGCCACGGGACAGCGAACACCGGGGAGCTGTTTTTT.

The chain is built from TRBV18 and TRBJ1-1; D remains unclear. This CDR3 has 13 amino acids. Germline loops: CDR1 KGHSH, CDR2 LQKENI. Trimming pared 3 bases from V and 6 bases from J, leaving 11 bases between. The CDR3 loop reads CASSPPDAPEAFF. DNA for the CDR3: TGTGCCAGCTCACCTCCAGACGCACCTGAAGCTTTCTTT. Full variable domain (remainder filled in from reference TRBV18 and TRBJ1-1): NAGVMQNPRHLVRRRGQEARLRCSPMKGHSHVYWYRQLPEEGLKFMVYLQKENIIDESGMPKERFSAEFPKEGPSILRIQQVVRGDSAAYFCASSPPDAPEAFFGQGTRLTVV.

This chain links TRBV7-9 with TRBJ2-2; D remains unclear. V shed 3 bases and J shed 3 bases, with 11 bases lying between them. Germline V lookup: CDR1 SEHNR, CDR2 FQNEAQ (reference sequence). There are 15 residues in the CDR3. In DNA form, the CDR3 reads TGTGCCAGCAGCTTTATAGTGGGTGACACCGGGGAGCTGTTTTTT. Translated: CASSFIVGDTGELFF.

The table lists this clone with a few counts. This sequence joins TRBV30 and TRBJ1-2, with TRBD1 as a possible D gene (6 bases). CDR1 is GTSNPN, CDR2 SVGIG, per germline (reference sequence). V was clipped by 7 bases and J by 7 bases, with 22 bases between them. This CDR3 comprises 14 residues. This chain's CDR3 is CASRLIWTVPGYTF. In nucleotides, the CDR3 is TGTGCCTCGCGCCTTATTTGGACAGTTCCTGGCTACACCTTC.

The table lists this clone with a few counts. The V call is TRBV19, the J call TRBJ1-2; the match to TRBD1 covers 9 bases. This CDR3 spans 14 amino acids. Trimming at V came to 8 bases and at J to 6 bases, leaving 10 bases not matched to a gene. The germline V gene has CDR1 LNHDA and CDR2 SQIVND (reference sequence). CDR3 nucleotide sequence: TGTGCCAGTCTGGGGACAGGGCCTCTGGATGGCTACACCTTC. This translates into CASLGTGPLDGYTF.